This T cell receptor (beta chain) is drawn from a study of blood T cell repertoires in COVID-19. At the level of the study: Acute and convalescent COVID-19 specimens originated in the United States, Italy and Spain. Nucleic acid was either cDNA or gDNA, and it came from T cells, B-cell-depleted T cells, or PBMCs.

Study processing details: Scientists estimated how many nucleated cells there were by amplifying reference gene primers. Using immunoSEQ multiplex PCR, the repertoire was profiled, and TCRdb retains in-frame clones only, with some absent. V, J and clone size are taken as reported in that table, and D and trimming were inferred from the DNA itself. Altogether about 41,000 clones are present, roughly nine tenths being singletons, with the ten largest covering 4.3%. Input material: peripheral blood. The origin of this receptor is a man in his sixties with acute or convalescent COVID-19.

The CDR3 DNA reads TGTGCCAGCAGCTCACGACAGGGTCAGGGCTACACCTTC. Protein sequence: CASSSRQGQGYTF. The chain joins TRBV3-1 (or the pseudogene TRBV3-2) to TRBJ1-2, with 7 bases aligning to TRBD1. The junction had 8 bases not matched to a gene; V was cut back by 5 bases and J by 8 bases. In germline, CDR1 is LGHDT, CDR2 YNNKEL (reference sequence). CDR3 size: 13 residues.